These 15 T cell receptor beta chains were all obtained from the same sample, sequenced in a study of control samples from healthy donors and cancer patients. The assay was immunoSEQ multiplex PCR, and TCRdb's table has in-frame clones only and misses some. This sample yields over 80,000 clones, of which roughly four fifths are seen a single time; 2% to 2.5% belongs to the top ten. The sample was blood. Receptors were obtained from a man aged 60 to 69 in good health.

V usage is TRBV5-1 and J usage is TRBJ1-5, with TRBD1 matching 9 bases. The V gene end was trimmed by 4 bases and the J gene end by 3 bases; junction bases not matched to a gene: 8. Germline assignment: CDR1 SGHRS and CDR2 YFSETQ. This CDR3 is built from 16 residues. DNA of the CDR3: TGCGCCAGCAGCCAGACCGGGACAGGGCCCAATCAGCCCCAGCATTTT. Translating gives CASSQTGTGPNQPQHF.

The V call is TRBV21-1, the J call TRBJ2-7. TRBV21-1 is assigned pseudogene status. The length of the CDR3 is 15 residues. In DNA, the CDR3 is TGTGCCAGCAGCAAATATCAGGCCCTGGGATACGAGCAGTACTTC. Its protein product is CASSKYQALGYEQYF.

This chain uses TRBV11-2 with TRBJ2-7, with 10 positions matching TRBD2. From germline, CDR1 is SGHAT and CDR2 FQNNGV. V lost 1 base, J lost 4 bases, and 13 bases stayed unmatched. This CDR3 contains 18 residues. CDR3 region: CASSLVSSSGGAWYEQYF. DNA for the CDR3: TGTGCCAGCAGCTTAGTAAGTTCCAGCGGGGGGGCCTGGTACGAGCAGTACTTC.

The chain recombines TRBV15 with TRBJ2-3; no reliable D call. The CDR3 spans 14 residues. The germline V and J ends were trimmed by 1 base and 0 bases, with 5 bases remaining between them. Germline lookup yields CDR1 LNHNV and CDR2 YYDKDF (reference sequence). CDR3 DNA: TGTGCCACCAGCAGAGGTAGCAGCACAGATACGCAGTATTTT. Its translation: CATSRGSSTDTQYF.

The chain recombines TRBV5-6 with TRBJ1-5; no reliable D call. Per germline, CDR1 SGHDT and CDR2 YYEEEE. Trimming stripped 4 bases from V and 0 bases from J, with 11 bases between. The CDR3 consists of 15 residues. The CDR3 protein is CASSPGPLSNQPQHF. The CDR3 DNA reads TGTGCCAGCAGCCCTGGCCCCCTTAGCAATCAGCCCCAGCATTTT.

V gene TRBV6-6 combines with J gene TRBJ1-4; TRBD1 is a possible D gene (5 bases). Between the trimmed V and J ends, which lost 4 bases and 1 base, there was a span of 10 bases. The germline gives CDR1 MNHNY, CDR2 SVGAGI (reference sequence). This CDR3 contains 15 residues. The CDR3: CASSSAQGTNEKLFF. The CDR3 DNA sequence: TGTGCCAGCAGTTCAGCCCAGGGAACTAATGAAAAACTGTTTTTT.

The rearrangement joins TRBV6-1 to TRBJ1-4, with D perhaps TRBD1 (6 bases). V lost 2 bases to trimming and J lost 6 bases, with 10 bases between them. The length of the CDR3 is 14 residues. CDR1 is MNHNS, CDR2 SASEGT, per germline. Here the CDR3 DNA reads TGTGCCAGCAGTGAACCCACAGGGTATGAAAAACTGTTTTTT. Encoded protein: CASSEPTGYEKLFF.

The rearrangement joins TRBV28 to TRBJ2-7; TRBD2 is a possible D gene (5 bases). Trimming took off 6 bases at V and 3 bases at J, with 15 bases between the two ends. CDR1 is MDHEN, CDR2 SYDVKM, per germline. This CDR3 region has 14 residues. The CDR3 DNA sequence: TGTGCCAGCAGGACATCCGGGATCCTCTACGAGCAGTACTTC. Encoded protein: CASRTSGILYEQYF.

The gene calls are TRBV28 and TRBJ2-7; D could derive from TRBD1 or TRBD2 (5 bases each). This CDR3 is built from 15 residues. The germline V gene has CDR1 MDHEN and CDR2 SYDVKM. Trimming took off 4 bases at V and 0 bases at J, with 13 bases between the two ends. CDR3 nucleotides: TGTGCCAGCAGTTGGCAGGGACGAAGCTCCTACGAGCAGTACTTC. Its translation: CASSWQGRSSYEQYF.

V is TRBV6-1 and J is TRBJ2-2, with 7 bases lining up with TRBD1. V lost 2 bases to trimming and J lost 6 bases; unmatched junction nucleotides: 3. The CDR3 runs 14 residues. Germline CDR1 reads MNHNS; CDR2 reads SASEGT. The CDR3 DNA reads TGTGCCAGCAGTGAATTGAGGGGGCCCGGGGAGCTGTTTTTT. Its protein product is CASSELRGPGELFF.

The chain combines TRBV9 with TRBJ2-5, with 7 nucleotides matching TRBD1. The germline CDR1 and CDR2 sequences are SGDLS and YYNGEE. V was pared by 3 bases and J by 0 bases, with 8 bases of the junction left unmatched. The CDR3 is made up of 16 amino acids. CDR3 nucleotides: TGTGCCAGCAGCGCAGGATACAGGGGTTACCAAGAGACCCAGTACTTC. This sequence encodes CASSAGYRGYQETQYF.

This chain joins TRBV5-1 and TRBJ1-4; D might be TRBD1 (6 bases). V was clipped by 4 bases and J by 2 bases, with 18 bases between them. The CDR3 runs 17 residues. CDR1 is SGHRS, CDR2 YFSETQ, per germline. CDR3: CASSRAGALATNEKLFF. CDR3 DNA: TGCGCCAGCAGCCGGGCAGGGGCCTTGGCTACTAATGAAAAACTGTTTTTT.

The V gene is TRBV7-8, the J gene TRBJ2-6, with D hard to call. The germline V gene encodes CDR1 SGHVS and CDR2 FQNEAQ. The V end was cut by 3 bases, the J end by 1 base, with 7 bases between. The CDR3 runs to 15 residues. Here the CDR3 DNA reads TGTGCCAGCAGCTTTAGATCGTCTGGGGCCAACGTCCTGACTTTC. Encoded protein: CASSFRSSGANVLTF.

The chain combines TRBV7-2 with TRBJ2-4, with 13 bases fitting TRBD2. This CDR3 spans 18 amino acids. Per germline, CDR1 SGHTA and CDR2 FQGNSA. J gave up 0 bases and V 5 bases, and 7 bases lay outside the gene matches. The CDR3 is CASSPGLAGWVAKNIQYF. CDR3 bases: TGTGCCAGCAGCCCGGGACTAGCGGGATGGGTAGCCAAAAACATTCAGTACTTC. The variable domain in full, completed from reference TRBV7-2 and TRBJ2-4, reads GAGVSQSPSNKVTEKGKDVELRCDPISGHTALYWYRQSLGQGLEFLIYFQGNSAPDKSGLPSDRFSAERTGGSVSTLTIQRTQQEDSAVYLCASSPGLAGWVAKNIQYFGAGTRLSVL.

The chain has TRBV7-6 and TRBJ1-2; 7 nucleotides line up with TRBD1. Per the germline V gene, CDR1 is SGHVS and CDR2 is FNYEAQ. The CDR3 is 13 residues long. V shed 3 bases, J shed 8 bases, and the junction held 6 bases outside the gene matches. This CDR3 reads CASSLDRLSGYTF. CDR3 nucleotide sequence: TGTGCCAGCAGCTTGGACAGGTTAAGCGGCTACACCTTC.